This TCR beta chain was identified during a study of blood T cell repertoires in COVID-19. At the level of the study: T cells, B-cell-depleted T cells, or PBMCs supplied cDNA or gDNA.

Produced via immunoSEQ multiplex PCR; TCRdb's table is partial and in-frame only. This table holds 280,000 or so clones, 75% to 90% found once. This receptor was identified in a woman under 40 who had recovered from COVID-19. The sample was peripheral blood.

CDR3 residues: CASSQDQGAGGNTIYF. In DNA, the CDR3 is TGTGCCAGCAGCCAAGATCAGGGGGCAGGTGGAAACACCATATATTTT. V gene TRBV3-1 (or the pseudogene TRBV3-2) combines with J gene TRBJ1-3, with 8 bases matching TRBD1. The CDR3 is made up of 16 amino acids. With 0 bases clipped from V and 3 bases from J, the junction kept 4 bases outside the gene matches. CDR1 and CDR2 from the germline V gene are LGHDT and YNNKEL (reference sequence).